Shown below are 27 T cell receptor beta chains from a single sample sequenced in a study of graft-versus-host responses after intestinal transplantation. Data came from immunoSEQ multiplex PCR; TCRdb stores just in-frame clones and leaves some out. The table records under 50,000 clones, roughly 89% of them present only once. Sequencing was performed on PBMCs, taken 267 days after transplant. The receptors shown here come from a human patient who received an intestinal transplant, so some T cells may come from the graft donor.

This clone has just one count. The V call is TRBV18, the J call TRBJ2-5; 9 bases align to TRBD2. This CDR3 has 15 amino acids. The ends lost 6 bases at V and 5 bases at J; junction bases unmatched: 10. CDR1 and CDR2 from the germline V gene are KGHSH and LQKENI. The CDR3 sequence is CASSPSGAPGETQYF. The CDR3 nucleotides read TGTGCCAGCTCCCCTAGCGGGGCCCCTGGGGAGACCCAGTACTTC.

The chain couples TRBV27 to TRBJ2-1; D may be TRBD1 or TRBD2 (7 bases each). Germline V CDR1 and CDR2: MNHEY, SMNVEV (reference sequence). The V gene lost 6 bases and the J gene lost 0 bases, with 15 bases spanning the gap. This CDR3 is built from 16 residues. This CDR3 reads CASRIGGDSSYNEQFF. The CDR3 DNA follows: TGTGCCAGCAGGATAGGGGGGGACAGCTCCTACAATGAGCAGTTCTTC.

The chain combines TRBV4-1 with TRBJ2-2; 10 bases are a match to TRBD2. CDR3 length: 18 amino acids. CDR1 is MGHRA and CDR2 is YSYEKL in the germline V gene. The V and J ends lost 2 bases and 9 bases, in that order; junction bases with no gene match: 15. CDR3 DNA: TGCGCCAGCAGCCAAACCCCAGGGAGCGGGGGGGCCGCCTGGGAGCTGTTTTTT. Amino acid sequence: CASSQTPGSGGAAWELFF.

The V call is TRBV5-1, the J call TRBJ2-1, with TRBD2 identical over 11 bases. V gave up 4 bases and J gave up 5 bases; unmatched junction bases: 11. There are 17 residues in the CDR3. Germline loops: CDR1 SGHRS, CDR2 YFSETQ. The CDR3 nucleotides read TGCGCCAGCAGCGCCTGGACTAGCGGGCCGTTCAACAATGAGCAGTTCTTC. Residues: CASSAWTSGPFNNEQFF.

V and J are TRBV6-5 and TRBJ2-5, with D perhaps assigned TRBD1 or TRBD2 (5 bases each). The CDR3 spans 14 residues. Germline-derived CDR1 and CDR2 are MNHEY and SVGAGI. V was pared by 2 bases and J by 4 bases, with 11 bases between. The CDR3 here is CASSYRRGRETQYF. The DNA of the CDR3 is TGTGCCAGCAGTTACCGACGGGGCAGAGAGACCCAGTACTTC.

The V and J genes are TRBV30 and TRBJ2-7, with D possibly TRBD2 on 5 matching bases. This CDR3 is 14 amino acids long. CDR1 is GTSNPN and CDR2 is SVGIG in the germline V gene (reference sequence). The germline V and J ends were trimmed by 1 base and 7 bases, with 17 bases remaining between them. The CDR3: CAWSAGVSVTEQYF. As DNA, the CDR3 is TGTGCCTGGAGTGCCGGGGTGTCAGTTACAGAGCAGTACTTC.

V is TRBV5-6 and J is TRBJ2-1, with TRBD2 matching over 9 bases. This CDR3 has 17 amino acids. The V and J ends lost 2 bases and 5 bases, in that order; junction bases with no gene match: 11. Looked up from germline, CDR1 is SGHDT and CDR2 is YYEEEE. CDR3 region: CASSFRRGGLRNNEQFF. The DNA for the CDR3 is TGTGCCAGCAGCTTCCGGCGGGGGGGCCTCAGAAACAATGAGCAGTTCTTC.

The V gene is TRBV2, the J gene TRBJ2-7; D is perhaps TRBD1 (6 bases). Trimming took off 10 bases at V and 2 bases at J, with 9 bases between the two ends. The germline CDR1 and CDR2 sequences are SNHLY and FYNNEI. The CDR3 covers 11 residues. CDR3 sequence: CANGQPYEQYF. DNA for the CDR3: TGTGCCAACGGACAGCCCTACGAGCAGTACTTC.

The chain has TRBV6-5 and TRBJ2-7, with D possibly matching TRBD1 (5 bases). CDR1 and CDR2 (germline): MNHEY, SVGAGI. The CDR3 is 12 residues long. Trimming took off 6 bases at V and 4 bases at J, with 10 bases between the two ends. The CDR3 region is CASSPTVYEQYF. The CDR3 nucleotides read TGTGCCAGCAGCCCGACAGTGTACGAGCAGTACTTC.

Remarks on this clone: Mismatch with germline at one junction end may stem from a read error. The gene calls are TRBV5-4 and TRBJ1-1, with a tentative D call TRBD1 (5 bases). This CDR3 comprises 16 residues. CDR1 and CDR2 from the germline V gene are SGHNT and YYREEE (reference sequence). The CDR3: CARSLVRGDKWPEAFF. The DNA of the CDR3 is TGTGCCAGGAGCTTGGTCCGGGGCGACAAGTGGCCTGAAGCTTTCTTT. The full variable domain, in which reference TRBV5-4 and TRBJ1-1 provide the parts outside the CDR3, is ETGVTQSPTHLIKTRGQQVTLRCSSQSGHNTVSWYQQALGQGPQFIFQYYREEENGRGNFPPRFSGLQFPNYSSELNVNALELDDSALYLCARSLVRGDKWPEAFFGQGTRLTVV.

V and J are TRBV2 and TRBJ1-4, with a possible D match to TRBD1 (6 bases). Germline-derived CDR1 and CDR2 are SNHLY and FYNNEI. This CDR3 spans 15 amino acids. Trimming pared 4 bases from V and 7 bases from J, leaving 16 bases between. DNA for the CDR3: TGTGCCAGCAGTGGGAGGGGGGGTTTCGGTGAAAAACTGTTTTTT. This sequence encodes CASSGRGGFGEKLFF.

The J gene is TRBJ1-2, the V gene TRBV4-1, with D possibly being TRBD1 (6 bases). The CDR3 is made up of 15 amino acids. Germline CDR1 reads MGHRA; CDR2 reads YSYEKL. V was shortened by 4 bases and J by 4 bases, with 16 bases between the two germline ends. The CDR3 loop is CASSRNQGLTYGYTF. The CDR3 DNA reads as TGCGCCAGCAGCCGGAATCAGGGGCTCACCTATGGCTACACCTTC.

The chain joins TRBV10-1 to TRBJ2-7; 8 positions agree with TRBD1. Trimming cost V 7 bases and J 2 bases; bases outside gene matches: 13. The CDR3 extends over 16 amino acids. Per the germline V gene, CDR1 is WNHNN and CDR2 is SYGVQD (reference sequence). In nucleotides, the CDR3 is TGCGCCAGCACGGGTCCTGCAGGACAGGGAGCCTACGAGCAGTACTTC. This encodes CASTGPAGQGAYEQYF.

The chain couples TRBV5-1 to TRBJ1-2; 9 bases align to TRBD1. V was pared by 0 bases and J by 4 bases, with 4 bases of the junction left unmatched. Germline V gene sequence: CDR1 SGHRS, CDR2 YFSETQ. The CDR3 is 15 residues long. The CDR3: CASSLAGTGTYGYTF. CDR3 nucleotide sequence: TGCGCCAGCAGCTTGGCCGGGACAGGGACCTATGGCTACACCTTC.

The CDR3 coding sequence is TGTGCCAGCAGCTTGGGACCGGGACTAGGGGGGAACGATGAGCAGTTCTTC. Translated, it gives CASSLGPGLGGNDEQFF. This chain connects TRBV7-8 to TRBJ2-1; 8 bases fit TRBD2. The CDR3 spans 17 residues. J was trimmed by 8 bases and V by 3 bases; bases with no gene match: 15. Germline V gene data show CDR1 as SGHVS and CDR2 as FQNEAQ. The full variable domain, its missing parts supplied by reference TRBV7-8 and TRBJ2-1, is GAGVSQSPRYKVAKRGQDVALRCDPISGHVSLFWYQQALGQGPEFLTYFQNEAQLDKSGLPSDRFFAERPEGSVSTLKIQRTQQEDSAVYLCASSLGPGLGGNDEQFFGPGTRLTVL.

The chain uses TRBV7-8 and TRBJ1-2; TRBD1 is a possible D gene (5 bases). The V gene lost 3 bases and the J gene lost 3 bases, with 11 bases spanning the gap. Per germline, CDR1 SGHVS and CDR2 FQNEAQ. The CDR3 extends over 14 amino acids. CDR3: CASSLEGEDYGYTF. The DNA for the CDR3 is TGTGCCAGCAGCTTGGAAGGGGAGGACTATGGCTACACCTTC.

CDR3 DNA sequence: TGTGCCATCAGGATCAGGGAGGACTATGGCTACACCTTC. This translates into CAIRIREDYGYTF. This rearrangement joins TRBV10-3 to TRBJ1-2, with D possibly being TRBD1 (5 bases). The germline V gene encodes CDR1 ENHRY and CDR2 SYGVKD. CDR3 length equals 13 residues. Trimming took off 6 bases at V and 3 bases at J, with 11 bases between the two ends.

This sequence joins TRBV4-2 and TRBJ2-1; no clear D. The CDR3 length is 13 residues. Germline V gene data show CDR1 as LGHNA and CDR2 as YNFKEQ. The germline V and J ends were trimmed by 1 base and 8 bases, with 9 bases remaining between them. This chain's CDR3 is CASSQGLEYEQFF. CDR3 nucleotides: TGTGCCAGCAGCCAAGGTCTGGAGTATGAGCAGTTCTTC.

The CDR3 sequence is CASSQDGGVLDQPQHF. CDR3 bases: TGCGCCAGCAGCCAAGATGGGGGCGTGCTCGATCAGCCCCAGCATTTT. This chain connects TRBV4-1 to TRBJ1-5, with a tentative D call TRBD1 (6 bases). This CDR3 comprises 16 residues. Trimming cost V 0 bases and J 5 bases, with 14 bases left between them. Germline values: CDR1 MGHRA, CDR2 YSYEKL.

This clone was observed a handful of times. CDR3: CASSLEGVRASTDTQYF. The DNA for the CDR3 is TGTGCCAGCAGCTTGGAAGGGGTCAGAGCTAGCACAGATACGCAGTATTTT. This sequence joins TRBV5-4 and TRBJ2-3; possible D gene TRBD1, 5 bases. The CDR3 has 17 residues. Trimming removed 0 bases from V and 0 bases from J, with 14 bases in between. From germline, CDR1 is SGHNT and CDR2 YYREEE (reference sequence).

V usage is TRBV9 and J usage is TRBJ2-7; D not resolved. The CDR3 is made up of 15 amino acids. The V gene lost 0 bases and the J gene lost 2 bases, with 12 bases spanning the gap. Per the germline V gene, CDR1 is SGDLS and CDR2 is YYNGEE. As DNA, the CDR3 is TGTGCCAGCAGCGTAGGGAGCGACACTGCCTACGAGCAGTACTTC. This codes for CASSVGSDTAYEQYF.

This chain joins TRBV5-4 and TRBJ1-2; possible D gene TRBD1, 5 bases. Germline CDR1 and CDR2: SGHNT and YYREEE (reference sequence). The CDR3 runs to 15 residues. With 0 bases removed from V and 3 bases from J, the gap between germline ends came to 12 bases. The CDR3 loop is CASSLDRLRDYGYTF. In nucleotides, the CDR3 is TGTGCCAGCAGCTTGGACAGGTTACGAGACTATGGCTACACCTTC.

This clone has a single count. The V call is TRBV11-2, the J call TRBJ1-2; D is unclear. Trimming took 6 bases from V and 4 from J, leaving 15 bases between them. Per germline, CDR1 SGHAT and CDR2 FQNNGV. The CDR3 runs 14 residues. This chain's CDR3 is CASRPPGQSYGYTF. CDR3 nucleotide sequence: TGTGCCAGCAGGCCCCCCGGGCAGAGCTATGGCTACACCTTC. Full variable domain (missing parts from reference TRBV11-2 and TRBJ1-2): EAGVAQSPRYKIIEKRQSVAFWCNPISGHATLYWYQQILGQGPKLLIQFQNNGVVDDSQLPKDRFSAERLKGVDSTLKIQPAKLEDSAVYLCASRPPGQSYGYTFGSGTRLTVV.

V gene TRBV6-6 combines with J gene TRBJ1-2; possibly TRBD1 for D (5 bases). Germline loops: CDR1 MNHNY, CDR2 SVGAGI (reference sequence). The CDR3 has 13 residues. V shed 0 bases and J shed 8 bases, with 10 bases lying between them. The chain's CDR3 is CASSYSGEYGYTF. The CDR3 nucleotides are TGTGCCAGCAGTTACTCAGGGGAATACGGCTACACCTTC.

This rearrangement joins TRBV7-7 to TRBJ2-1; no reliable D call. Trimming pared 0 bases from V and 8 bases from J, leaving 2 bases between. The germline gives CDR1 SSHAT, CDR2 FNYEAQ (reference sequence). CDR3 size: 11 residues. The CDR3 protein is CASSLADEQFF. CDR3 nucleotide sequence: TGTGCCAGCAGCTTAGCCGATGAGCAGTTCTTC.

The rearrangement uses TRBV30 and TRBJ1-1; the D is unclear. The CDR3 sequence is 12 residues long. Per the germline V gene, CDR1 is GTSNPN and CDR2 is SVGIG (reference sequence). The V end was cut by 2 bases, the J end by 0 bases, with 4 bases between. The CDR3 nucleotides are TGTGCCTGGAGTAGGGTGAACACTGAAGCTTTCTTT. Amino acid sequence: CAWSRVNTEAFF.

Regarding this clone: The sample contains more than one DNA sequence encoding this CDR3. The chain joins TRBV5-1 to TRBJ2-2; TRBD1 matches at 12 bases. V shed 2 bases, J shed 6 bases, and the junction held 5 bases outside the gene matches. The germline V gene has CDR1 SGHRS and CDR2 YFSETQ. The CDR3 is 16 residues long. In DNA, the CDR3 is TGCGCCAGCAGCTTTTTGGGACAGGGGGCGGCCGGGGAGCTGTTTTTT. This gives the protein CASSFLGQGAAGELFF. Drawing the rest from reference TRBV5-1 and TRBJ2-2, the complete variable domain is KAGVTQTPRYLIKTRGQQVTLSCSPISGHRSVSWYQQTPGQGLQFLFEYFSETQRNKGNFPGRFSGRQFSNSRSEMNVSTLELGDSALYLCASSFLGQGAAGELFFGEGSRLTVL.